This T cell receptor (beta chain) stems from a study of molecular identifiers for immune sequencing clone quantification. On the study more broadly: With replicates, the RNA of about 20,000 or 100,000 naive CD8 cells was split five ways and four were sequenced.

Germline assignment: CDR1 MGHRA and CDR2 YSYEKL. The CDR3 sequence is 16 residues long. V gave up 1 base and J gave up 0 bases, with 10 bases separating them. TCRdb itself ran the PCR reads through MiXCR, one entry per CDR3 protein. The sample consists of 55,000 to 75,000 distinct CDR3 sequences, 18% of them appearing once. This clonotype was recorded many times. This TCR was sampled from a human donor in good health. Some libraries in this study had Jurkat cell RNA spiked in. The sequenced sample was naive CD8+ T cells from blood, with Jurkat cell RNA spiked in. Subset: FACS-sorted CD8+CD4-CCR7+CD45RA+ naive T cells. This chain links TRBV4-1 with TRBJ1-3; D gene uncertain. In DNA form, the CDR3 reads TGCGCCAGCAGCCAAGTGGGAGGGATCTCTGGAAACACCATATATTTT. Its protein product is CASSQVGGISGNTIYF.